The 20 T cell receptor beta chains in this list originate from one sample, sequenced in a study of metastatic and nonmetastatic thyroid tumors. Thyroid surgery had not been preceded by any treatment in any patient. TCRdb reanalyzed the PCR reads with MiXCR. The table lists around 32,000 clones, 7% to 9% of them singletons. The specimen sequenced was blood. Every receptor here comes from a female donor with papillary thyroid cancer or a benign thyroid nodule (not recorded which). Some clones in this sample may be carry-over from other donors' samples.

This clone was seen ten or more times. The CDR3, as DNA: TGTGCCAGCAGCTTAGACGGGACAAACTACAATGAGCAGTTCTTC. It yields the protein CASSLDGTNYNEQFF. The rearrangement joins TRBV7-9 to TRBJ2-1; tentative D call: TRBD1 (6 bases). Trimming cost V 1 base and J 3 bases, with 10 bases left between them. Germline V gives CDR1 SEHNR, CDR2 FQNEAQ (reference sequence). CDR3 length equals 15 residues.

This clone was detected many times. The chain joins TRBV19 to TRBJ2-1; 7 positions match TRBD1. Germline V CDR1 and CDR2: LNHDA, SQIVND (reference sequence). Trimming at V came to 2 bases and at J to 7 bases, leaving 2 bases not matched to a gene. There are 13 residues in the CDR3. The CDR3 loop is CASSINRGNEQFF. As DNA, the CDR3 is TGTGCCAGTAGTATAAACAGGGGTAATGAGCAGTTCTTC.

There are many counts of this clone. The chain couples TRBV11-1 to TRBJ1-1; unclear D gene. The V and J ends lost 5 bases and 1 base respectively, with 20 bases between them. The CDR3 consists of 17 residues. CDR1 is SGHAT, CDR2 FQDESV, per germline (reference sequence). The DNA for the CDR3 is TGTGCCAGCAGCCCCAAACGGCGACTCTCCCCGAACACTGAAGCTTTCTTT. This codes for CASSPKRRLSPNTEAFF.

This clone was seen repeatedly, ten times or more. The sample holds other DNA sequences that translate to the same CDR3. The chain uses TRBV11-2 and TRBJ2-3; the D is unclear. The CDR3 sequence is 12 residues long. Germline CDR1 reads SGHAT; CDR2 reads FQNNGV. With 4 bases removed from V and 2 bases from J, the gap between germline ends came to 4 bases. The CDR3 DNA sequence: TGTGCCAGCAGCTCTTACACAGATACGCAGTATTTT. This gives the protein CASSSYTDTQYF. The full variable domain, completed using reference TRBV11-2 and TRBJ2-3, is EAGVAQSPRYKIIEKRQSVAFWCNPISGHATLYWYQQILGQGPKLLIQFQNNGVVDDSQLPKDRFSAERLKGVDSTLKIQPAKLEDSAVYLCASSSYTDTQYFGPGTRLTVL.

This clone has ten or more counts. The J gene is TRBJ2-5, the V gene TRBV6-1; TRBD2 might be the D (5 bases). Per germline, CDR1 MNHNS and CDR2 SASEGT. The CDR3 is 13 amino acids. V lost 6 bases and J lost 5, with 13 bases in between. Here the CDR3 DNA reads TGTGCCAGCAGCCCCGTCACGGGGGAGACCCAGTACTTC. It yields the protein CASSPVTGETQYF.

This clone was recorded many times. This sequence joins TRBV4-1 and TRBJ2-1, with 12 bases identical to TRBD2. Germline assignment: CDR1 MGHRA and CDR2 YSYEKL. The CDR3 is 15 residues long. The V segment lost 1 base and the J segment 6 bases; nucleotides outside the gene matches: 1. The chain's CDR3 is CASSQGLAGANEQFF. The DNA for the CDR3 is TGCGCCAGCAGCCAAGGACTAGCGGGAGCCAATGAGCAGTTCTTC.

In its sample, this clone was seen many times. CDR3: CASSSGRIEKLFF. The CDR3 coding sequence is TGTGCCAGCAGTTCTGGGAGAATCGAAAAACTGTTTTTT. The chain is built from TRBV6-1 and TRBJ1-4; no reliable D call. Germline CDR1 and CDR2: MNHNS and SASEGT. V dropped 5 bases and J dropped 8 bases, with 12 bases sitting between them. The length of the CDR3 is 13 residues.

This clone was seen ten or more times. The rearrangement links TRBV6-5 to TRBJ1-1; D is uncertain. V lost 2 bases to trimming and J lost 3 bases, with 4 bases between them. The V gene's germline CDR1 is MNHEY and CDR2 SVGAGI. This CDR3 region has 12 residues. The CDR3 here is CASSYRDTEAFF. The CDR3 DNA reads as TGTGCCAGCAGTTACCGTGACACTGAAGCTTTCTTT.

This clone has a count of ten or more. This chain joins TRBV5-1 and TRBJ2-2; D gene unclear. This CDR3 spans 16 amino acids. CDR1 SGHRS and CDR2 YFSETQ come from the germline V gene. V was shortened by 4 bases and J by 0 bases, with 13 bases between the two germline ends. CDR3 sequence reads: CASSIPGRSNTGELFF. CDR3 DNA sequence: TGCGCCAGCAGCATCCCCGGACGGTCGAACACCGGGGAGCTGTTTTTT.

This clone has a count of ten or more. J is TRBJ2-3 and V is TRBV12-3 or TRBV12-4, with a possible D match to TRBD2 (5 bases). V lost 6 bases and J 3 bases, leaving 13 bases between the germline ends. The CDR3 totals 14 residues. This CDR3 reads CASRWRIGTDTQYF. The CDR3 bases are TGTGCCAGCAGATGGAGGATAGGGACAGATACGCAGTATTTT.

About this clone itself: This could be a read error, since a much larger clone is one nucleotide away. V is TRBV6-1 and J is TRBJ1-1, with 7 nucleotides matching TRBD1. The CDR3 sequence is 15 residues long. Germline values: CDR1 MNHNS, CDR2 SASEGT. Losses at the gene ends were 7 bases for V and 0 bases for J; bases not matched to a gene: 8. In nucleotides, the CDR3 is TGTGCCAGCATGGGGTCAGGGGGGATGAACACTGAAGCTTTCTTT. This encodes CASMGSGGMNTEAFF.

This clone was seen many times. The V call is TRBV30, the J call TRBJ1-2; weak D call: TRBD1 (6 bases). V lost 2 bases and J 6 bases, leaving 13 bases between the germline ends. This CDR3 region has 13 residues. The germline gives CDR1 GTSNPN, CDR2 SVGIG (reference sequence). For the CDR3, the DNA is TGTGCCTGGAGTCCCAGGGGCACCAATGGCTACACCTTC. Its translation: CAWSPRGTNGYTF.

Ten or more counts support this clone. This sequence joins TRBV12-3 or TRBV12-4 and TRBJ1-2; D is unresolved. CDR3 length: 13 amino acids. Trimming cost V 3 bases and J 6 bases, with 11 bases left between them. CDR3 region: CASSFTLGDGYTF. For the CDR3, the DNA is TGTGCCAGCAGTTTTACCCTAGGCGATGGCTACACCTTC.

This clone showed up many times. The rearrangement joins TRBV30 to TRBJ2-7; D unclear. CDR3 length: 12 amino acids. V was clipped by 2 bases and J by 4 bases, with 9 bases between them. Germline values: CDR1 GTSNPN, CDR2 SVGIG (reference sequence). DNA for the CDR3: TGTGCCTGGAGTAAACTGGGGTACGAGCAGTACTTC. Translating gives CAWSKLGYEQYF.

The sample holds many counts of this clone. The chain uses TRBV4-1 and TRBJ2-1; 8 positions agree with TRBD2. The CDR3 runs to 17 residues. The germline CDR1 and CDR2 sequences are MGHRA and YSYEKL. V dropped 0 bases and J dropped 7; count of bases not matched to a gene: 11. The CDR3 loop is CASSQDPTSGGGNEQFF. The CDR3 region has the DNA TGCGCCAGCAGCCAAGACCCTACTAGCGGAGGGGGGAATGAGCAGTTCTTC.

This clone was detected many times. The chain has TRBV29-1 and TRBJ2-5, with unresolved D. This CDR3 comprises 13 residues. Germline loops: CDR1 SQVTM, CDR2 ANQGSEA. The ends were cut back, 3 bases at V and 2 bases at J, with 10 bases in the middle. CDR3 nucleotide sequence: TGCAGCGTTGACGTCGTAGTACAAGAGACCCAGTACTTC. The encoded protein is CSVDVVVQETQYF.

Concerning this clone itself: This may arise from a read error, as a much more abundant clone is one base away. The chain's CDR3 is CATMRDGDNEQFF. For the CDR3, the DNA is TGTGCCACCATGCGTGATGGGGACAATGAGCAGTTCTTC. J is TRBJ2-1 and V is TRBV24-1, with D uncertain. The V end lost 8 bases, the J end lost 5 bases, and 12 bases lay between the germline ends. The CDR3 extends over 13 amino acids. Germline-derived CDR1 and CDR2 are KGHDR and SFDVKD.

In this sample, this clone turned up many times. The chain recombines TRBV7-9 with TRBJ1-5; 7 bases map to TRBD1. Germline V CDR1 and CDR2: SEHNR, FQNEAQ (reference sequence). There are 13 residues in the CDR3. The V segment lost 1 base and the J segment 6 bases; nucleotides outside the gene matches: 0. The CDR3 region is CASSLDRGQPQHF. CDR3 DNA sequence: TGTGCCAGCAGCTTAGACAGGGGTCAGCCCCAGCATTTT.

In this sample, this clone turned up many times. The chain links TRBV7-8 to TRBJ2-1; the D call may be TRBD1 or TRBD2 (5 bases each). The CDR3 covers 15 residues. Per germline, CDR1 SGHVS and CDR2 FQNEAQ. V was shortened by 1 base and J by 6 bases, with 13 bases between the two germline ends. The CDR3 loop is CASSLDPLGANEQFF. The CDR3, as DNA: TGTGCCAGCAGCTTAGACCCACTAGGGGCCAATGAGCAGTTCTTC.

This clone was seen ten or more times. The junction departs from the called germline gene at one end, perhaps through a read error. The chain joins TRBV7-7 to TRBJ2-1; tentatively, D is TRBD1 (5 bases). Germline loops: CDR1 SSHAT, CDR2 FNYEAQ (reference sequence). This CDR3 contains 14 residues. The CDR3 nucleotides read TGTGCTAGCAGCTTAGCATGGGGCGACAATGAGCAGTTCTTC. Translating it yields CASSLAWGDNEQFF.